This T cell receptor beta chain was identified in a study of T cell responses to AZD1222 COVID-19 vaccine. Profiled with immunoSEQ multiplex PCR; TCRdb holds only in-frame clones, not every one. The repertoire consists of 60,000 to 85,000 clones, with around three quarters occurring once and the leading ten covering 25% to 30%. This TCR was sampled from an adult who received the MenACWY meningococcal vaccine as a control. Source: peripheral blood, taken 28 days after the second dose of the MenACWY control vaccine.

The CDR3 DNA reads as TGTGCCAGCAGTGAGGGGACAGCCTACGAGCAGTACTTC. It specifies CASSEGTAYEQYF. This sequence joins TRBV6-1 and TRBJ2-7; TRBD1 matches 7 bases. The CDR3 spans 13 residues. The germline V gene encodes CDR1 MNHNS and CDR2 SASEGT. V lost 3 bases to trimming and J lost 2 bases; unmatched junction nucleotides: 1.